Listed below are T cell receptor beta chains from one sample, sequenced in a study of blood T cells in healthy people across ages. TCRdb reprocessed the 5' RACE reads with MiXCR, giving one entry per CDR3 protein. The data contain roughly 700,000 distinct CDR3 sequences, 20% to 25% of them singletons. The sample was also linked to a second study, of T cells of mothers and their children.

Sequencing used blood. The receptors come from a boy between 10 and 17 years old in good health. Each CDR3 is given with its conserved first and last residue.

TRBV10-3	TRBJ2-7	CAISESGTTDYEQYF
TRBV25-1	TRBJ1-2	CASSEYFLGDYGYTF
TRBV5-1	TRBJ2-5	CASSFDQQETQYF
TRBV28	TRBJ2-7	CASSLSVNKNYEQYF
TRBV7-9	TRBJ1-2	CASSLAASYYAGYTF
TRBV6-5	TRBJ1-2	CASSATGAAGYTF
TRBV7-2	TRBJ1-2	CASSFSLYAEGGYTF
TRBV4-1	TRBJ2-7	CASSHPAEGAYEQYF
TRBV6-5	.	CASSYSGGGQFF
TRBV4-3	TRBJ1-1	CASRKQLNTEAFF
TRBV7-9	TRBJ1-4	CASSPPWSNEKLFF
TRBV7-2	TRBJ2-1	CASSFPLAYNEQFF
TRBV24-1	TRBJ2-2	CATSSYWTRDTGELFF
TRBV6-2/TRBV6-3	TRBJ2-7	CASSYTPSLAGESHEQYF
TRBV12-3/TRBV12-4	TRBJ1-2	CASSLGGLGYGYTF
TRBV5-1	TRBJ2-3	CASSFRQGRTDTQYF
TRBV5-1	TRBJ2-5	CASSEGLAGVGETQYF
TRBV28	TRBJ2-4	CASSFWWSVAKNIQYF
TRBV4-1	TRBJ2-6	CASSQFSGANVLTF
TRBV5-1	TRBJ2-5	CASSWGAGEAETQYF
TRBV19	TRBJ2-1	CASTSGTGAYNEQFF
TRBV6-2/TRBV6-3	TRBJ2-2	CASSLVAGELFF
TRBV29-1	TRBJ2-1	CSVEDGDTSYNEQFF
TRBV10-3	TRBJ1-2	CAISESATGRGYTF
TRBV5-1	.	CASSLEGWTSYEQYF
TRBV19	TRBJ2-7	CASSLPQAGAEQYF
TRBV9	TRBJ2-1	CASSALAGGSHNEQFF
TRBV7-8	TRBJ1-2	CASSSQQGRRGGYTF
TRBV28	TRBJ2-4	CASGQLAKNIQYF
TRBV3-1	.	CASSPLLAGKYNEQFF
TRBV29-1	TRBJ2-5	CSAFISRVEETQYF
TRBV6-1	TRBJ2-3	CASSPGEGEVTDTQYF
TRBV20-1	TRBJ1-1	CSARDLEGSVTEAFF
TRBV29-1	TRBJ1-2	CSVYSRLRGYTF
TRBV12-3/TRBV12-4	TRBJ2-6	CASSGDTGANVLTF
TRBV12-3/TRBV12-4	TRBJ1-6	CASSPGTGSSPLHF
TRBV12-3/TRBV12-4	TRBJ2-3	CASSSLAGGPDTQYF
TRBV29-1	TRBJ1-5	CSVGQGNQPQHF
TRBV20-1	TRBJ2-1	CSASDSFGNEQFF
TRBV5-1	TRBJ2-2	CASSRSGTGSTGELFF
TRBV19	TRBJ2-7	CASRPVGGEQYF
TRBV24-1	TRBJ1-1	CATSIGVGTEAFF
TRBV13	TRBJ1-6	CASSLSVGNSPLHF
TRBV20-1	TRBJ2-1	CSARDRGFGSNEQFF
TRBV19	TRBJ2-6	CASSTIQGAKGANVLTF
TRBV20-1	.	CSARGSGRLYEQYF
TRBV7-9	TRBJ2-7	CASSPRTSGSDYEQYF
TRBV7-6	TRBJ2-5	CASSSNQETQYF
TRBV28	TRBJ2-3	CASSFQREISDTQYF
TRBV12-5	TRBJ1-4	CASGPGFNEKPFF
TRBV11-2	TRBJ1-4	CASSLLYSSNEKLFF
TRBV3-1	TRBJ1-3	CASSQLTGPGNTIYF
TRBV6-2/TRBV6-3	TRBJ2-7	CASSYSPDVAYEQYF